Listed below are T cell receptor beta chains from one sample, sequenced in a study of OX40 agonist ivuxolimab in advanced cancers. This table comes from immunoSEQ multiplex PCR, and its TCRdb copy is limited to in-frame clones, with some not included. Of approximately 48,000 clones listed, approximately 80% are singletons. The specimen comprised CD4+ or CD8+ T cells sorted from blood, sampled in a trial of the OX40 agonist ivuxolimab. The receptors originated from an adult with an advanced solid tumor such as melanoma, head and neck, liver or kidney cancer. Each CDR3 is given with its conserved first and last residue. Fields, in order: clone size, V gene, D gene, CDR3 length, J gene, CDR3 protein, CDR3 DNA. D genes are given only for firm matches. Only some rows state a clone size, as once, few, many or a class for expanded clones.

clone_size: .
v_call: TRBV27
d_call: .
cdr3_length: 14
j_call: TRBJ2-1
cdr3_aa: CASKGSTFSNEQFF
cdr3_nt: TGTGCCAGCAAGGGCAGTACATTCAGCAATGAGCAGTTCTTC

clone_size: once
v_call: TRBV18
d_call: .
cdr3_length: 16
j_call: TRBJ2-3
cdr3_aa: CASSPFRSGSTDTQYF
cdr3_nt: TGTGCCAGCTCCCCGTTTCGGTCGGGCAGCACAGATACGCAGTATTTT

clone_size: .
v_call: TRBV6-1
d_call: .
cdr3_length: 15
j_call: TRBJ2-1
cdr3_aa: CASSEAARSYNEQFF
cdr3_nt: TGTGCCAGCAGTGAAGCAGCGCGCTCCTACAATGAGCAGTTCTTC

clone_size: .
v_call: TRBV11-3
d_call: .
cdr3_length: 15
j_call: TRBJ2-3
cdr3_aa: CASSLSSNRPDTQYF
cdr3_nt: TGTGCCAGCAGCCTATCTAGCAATCGACCAGATACGCAGTATTTT

clone_size: .
v_call: TRBV2
d_call: .
cdr3_length: 15
j_call: TRBJ2-1
cdr3_aa: CASNLLGSTYNEQFF
cdr3_nt: TGTGCCAGCAATTTACTAGGGTCGACCTACAATGAGCAGTTCTTC

clone_size: .
v_call: TRBV10-3
d_call: .
cdr3_length: 14
j_call: TRBJ1-5
cdr3_aa: CAISDRATDSTQHF
cdr3_nt: TGTGCCATCAGTGACAGGGCTACGGATTCCACCCAGCATTTT

clone_size: .
v_call: TRBV27
d_call: .
cdr3_length: 16
j_call: TRBJ2-1
cdr3_aa: CASSSHKTVPYNEQFF
cdr3_nt: TGTGCCAGCAGCTCCCATAAGACAGTCCCCTACAATGAGCAGTTCTTC

clone_size: .
v_call: TRBV19
d_call: .
cdr3_length: 11
j_call: TRBJ1-4
cdr3_aa: CASSIMGQLFF
cdr3_nt: TGTGCCAGTAGTATTATGGGACAACTGTTTTTT

clone_size: few
v_call: TRBV19
d_call: TRBD1
cdr3_length: 16
j_call: TRBJ1-2
cdr3_aa: CASKKDWDSSNYGYTF
cdr3_nt: TGTGCCAGCAAAAAAGACTGGGACAGTTCAAACTATGGCTACACCTTC

clone_size: .
v_call: TRBV5-1
d_call: .
cdr3_length: 16
j_call: TRBJ2-2
cdr3_aa: CASSLGGNPNTGELFF
cdr3_nt: TGCGCCAGCAGCTTGGGGGGGAATCCGAACACCGGGGAGCTGTTTTTT